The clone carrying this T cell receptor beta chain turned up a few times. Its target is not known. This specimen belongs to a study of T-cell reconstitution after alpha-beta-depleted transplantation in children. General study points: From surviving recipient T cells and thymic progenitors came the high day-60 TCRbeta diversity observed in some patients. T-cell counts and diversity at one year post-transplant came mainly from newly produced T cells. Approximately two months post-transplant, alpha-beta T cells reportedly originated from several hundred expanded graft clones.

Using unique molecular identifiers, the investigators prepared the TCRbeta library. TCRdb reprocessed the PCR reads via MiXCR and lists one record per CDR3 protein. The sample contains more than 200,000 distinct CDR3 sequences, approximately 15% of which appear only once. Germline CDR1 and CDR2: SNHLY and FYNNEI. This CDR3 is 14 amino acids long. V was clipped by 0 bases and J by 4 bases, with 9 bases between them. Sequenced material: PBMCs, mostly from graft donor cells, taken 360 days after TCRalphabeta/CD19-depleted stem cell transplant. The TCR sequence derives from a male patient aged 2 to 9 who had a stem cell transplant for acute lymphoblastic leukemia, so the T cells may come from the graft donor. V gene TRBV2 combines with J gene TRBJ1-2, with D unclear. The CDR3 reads CASSEAGEGYGYTF. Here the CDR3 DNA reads TGTGCCAGCAGTGAAGCTGGGGAGGGCTATGGCTACACCTTC.